These 10 T cell receptor beta chains originate from one sample sequenced in a study of long-term antiretroviral therapy in people with HIV. The assay, immunoSEQ v3.0, was run at survey level. TCRdb's copy holds only in-frame clones and misses some; the assay was immunoSEQ multiplex PCR. The data contain some 33,000 clones, about 80% of them singletons. This material consisted of unsorted PBMCs, taken 0.6 years after starting antiretroviral therapy. The origin of the receptors is a man in his late teens or twenties with HIV.

This sequence joins TRBV28 and TRBJ2-7; the match to TRBD2 covers 12 bases. Germline-derived CDR1 and CDR2 are MDHEN and SYDVKM. There are 15 residues in the CDR3. V gave up 6 bases and J gave up 5 bases; unmatched junction bases: 8. The CDR3 coding sequence is TGTGCCAGCAGCCCCCCTAGCGGGAGGGCCGACGAGCAGTACTTC. Amino acid sequence: CASSPPSGRADEQYF.

The J gene is TRBJ2-2, the V gene TRBV19; maybe TRBD1 (6 bases). The CDR3 loop spans 18 amino acids. Trimming left V 3 bases short and J 0 bases short, with 17 bases between. Germline assignment: CDR1 LNHDA and CDR2 SQIVND (reference sequence). The CDR3 bases are TGTGCCAGTAGTATGGGAGACAGGTGGGCGCCGAACACCGGGGAGCTGTTTTTT. Translated, it gives CASSMGDRWAPNTGELFF.

The chain uses TRBV27 and TRBJ2-7; D is uncertain. Trimming took off 0 bases at V and 3 bases at J, with 6 bases between the two ends. This CDR3 has 13 amino acids. Per the germline V gene, CDR1 is MNHEY and CDR2 is SMNVEV (reference sequence). The CDR3 reads CASSLSLNYEQYF. The CDR3 nucleotides are TGTGCCAGCAGTTTATCTCTGAACTACGAGCAGTACTTC.

The rearrangement links TRBV25-1 to TRBJ2-1; tentative D call: TRBD2 (5 bases). V lost 4 bases and J lost 9, with 7 bases in between. Germline V CDR1 and CDR2: MGHDK, SYGVNS. This CDR3 is 11 amino acids long. This chain's CDR3 is CASSGGGEQFF. Here the CDR3 DNA reads TGTGCCAGCAGTGGAGGAGGTGAGCAGTTCTTC.

The J gene is TRBJ2-3, the V gene TRBV19; TRBD2 matches 11 bases. V gave up 3 bases and J gave up 2 bases; unmatched junction bases: 4. Germline CDR1 LNHDA, CDR2 SQIVND (reference sequence). The CDR3 loop spans 16 amino acids. Written as DNA, the CDR3 is TGTGCCAGTAGTATTGGACTAGCGGGTCTCACAGATACGCAGTATTTT. This codes for CASSIGLAGLTDTQYF.

This clone was seen a few times. V gene TRBV4-3 combines with J gene TRBJ2-2, with 7 bases matching TRBD2. The trim removed 1 base at V and 6 bases at J, leaving 5 bases unmatched. There are 15 residues in the CDR3. Germline CDR1 is LGHNA and CDR2 is YSLEER. CDR3 sequence reads: CASSQGSGRAGELFF. The DNA for the CDR3 is TGCGCCAGCAGCCAAGGGTCGGGGAGGGCCGGGGAGCTGTTTTTT.

V gene TRBV5-1 combines with J gene TRBJ2-5; D is ambiguous. Trimming removed 0 bases from V and 5 bases from J, with 5 bases in between. CDR3 length equals 12 residues. Germline CDR1 reads SGHRS; CDR2 reads YFSETQ. CDR3 bases: TGCGCCAGCAGCTTGGCGCGCGAGACCCAGTACTTC. Translated, it gives CASSLARETQYF.

This rearrangement joins TRBV14 to TRBJ2-1; 10 bases are a match to TRBD1. The V gene's germline CDR1 is SGHDN and CDR2 FVKESK. The trim removed 0 bases at V and 5 bases at J, leaving 4 bases unmatched. This CDR3 has 16 residues. The CDR3 protein is CASSQDPGQGDNEQFF. The CDR3, as DNA: TGTGCCAGCAGCCAAGATCCCGGACAGGGGGACAATGAGCAGTTCTTC. Looking up the rest from reference TRBV14 and TRBJ2-1 gives the full variable domain: EAGVTQFPSHSVIEKGQTVTLRCDPISGHDNLYWYRRVMGKEIKFLLHFVKESKQDESGMPNNRFLAERTGGTYSTLKVQPAELEDSGVYFCASSQDPGQGDNEQFFGPGTRLTVL.

The chain links TRBV13 to TRBJ2-1; perhaps D is TRBD1 or TRBD2 (6 bases each). This CDR3 comprises 15 residues. CDR1 and CDR2 from the germline V gene are PRHDT and FYEKMQ (reference sequence). Trimming stripped 5 bases from V and 8 bases from J, with 19 bases between. The CDR3 loop is CASSPGPRGADEQFF. CDR3 in DNA: TGTGCCAGCAGCCCGGGACCAAGGGGGGCAGATGAGCAGTTCTTC.

The chain carries TRBV11-1 and TRBJ2-7; 8 bases align to TRBD2. The V segment lost 5 bases and the J segment 0 bases; nucleotides outside the gene matches: 9. Germline V lookup: CDR1 SGHAT, CDR2 FQDESV (reference sequence). The CDR3 length is 16 residues. The CDR3: CASSPRGGRSSYEQYF. The CDR3 coding sequence is TGTGCCAGCAGCCCCCGGGGCGGGAGGTCCTCCTACGAGCAGTACTTC.